The 26 T cell receptor beta chains listed next were all sequenced from one sample in a study of blood T cell repertoires in COVID-19. Here immunoSEQ multiplex PCR was the method, and the copy in TCRdb shows in-frame clones only, minus some. Of 200,000 to 300,000 clones listed, around 84% are singletons. The sample taken for sequencing was peripheral blood. The receptors stem from a man between 60 and 70 years old with acute or convalescent COVID-19.

This chain links TRBV7-8 with TRBJ2-5, with D perhaps matching TRBD2 (6 bases). Deletions cut 3 bases from V and 1 base from J, with 9 bases between. Looked up from germline, CDR1 is SGHVS and CDR2 is FQNEAQ. This CDR3 region has 14 residues. The CDR3 coding sequence is TGTGCCAGCAGCTTGGGGGGTACCCAAGAGACCCAGTACTTC. This gives the protein CASSLGGTQETQYF.

The chain recombines TRBV4-2 with TRBJ2-5, with 12 positions matching TRBD2. The germline gives CDR1 LGHNA, CDR2 YNFKEQ. The CDR3 extends over 18 amino acids. With V trimmed by 4 bases and J by 2 bases, 11 bases remained unmatched. As DNA, the CDR3 is TGTGCCAGCAGCCCTGACCCGACTAGCGGGAGTCAGCAAGAGACCCAGTACTTC. Amino acids: CASSPDPTSGSQQETQYF.

This clone appeared a single time. The V call is TRBV10-3, the J call TRBJ1-3, with D unresolved. Germline V gene sequence: CDR1 ENHRY, CDR2 SYGVKD. The V and J ends lost 7 bases and 0 bases respectively, with 4 bases between them. The CDR3 spans 12 residues. CDR3 DNA sequence: TGTGCCATCACTAGCTCTGGAAACACCATATATTTT. This gives the protein CAITSSGNTIYF.

V is TRBV6-5 and J is TRBJ1-1, with D unresolved. This CDR3 has 11 amino acids. Germline V CDR1 and CDR2: MNHEY, SVGAGI. V lost 7 bases and J lost 4, with 7 bases in between. The CDR3 DNA reads as TGTGCCAGCACCCTGTTCACTGAAGCTTTCTTT. This gives the protein CASTLFTEAFF.

The table lists this clone with a few counts. The CDR3 bases are TGTGCCAGCAGCTTAGAGCAGGGTAGTAGGTATGGCTACACCTTC. Translated, it gives CASSLEQGSRYGYTF. This chain links TRBV11-2 with TRBJ1-2; possibly TRBD1 for D (5 bases). The CDR3 is 15 amino acids. Between the trimmed V and J ends, which lost 0 bases and 5 bases, there was a span of 13 bases. Germline assignment: CDR1 SGHAT and CDR2 FQNNGV.

The chain carries TRBV19 and TRBJ1-1; D gene ambiguous. The CDR3 has 14 amino acids. The V end was cut by 7 bases, the J end by 5 bases, with 17 bases between. Germline V lookup: CDR1 LNHDA, CDR2 SQIVND (reference sequence). The CDR3 reads CASTSHQPVTEAFF. CDR3 nucleotide sequence: TGTGCCAGTACGAGCCACCAACCTGTAACTGAAGCTTTCTTT.

The V call is TRBV5-3, the J call TRBJ1-5; D might be TRBD1 (5 bases). TRBV5-3 is annotated as an ORF whose role is uncertain. V shed 3 bases and J shed 0 bases, with 13 bases lying between them. This CDR3 has 16 residues. The CDR3 bases are TGTGCCAGAAGCTCAGCTCTCAGGGATAGCAATCAGCCCCAGCATTTT. This translates into CARSSALRDSNQPQHF.

V and J are TRBV3-1 (or the pseudogene TRBV3-2) and TRBJ2-2; TRBD2 agrees at 7 bases. CDR3 length: 16 amino acids. Germline V gene lookup returns CDR1 LGHDT and CDR2 YNNKEL (reference sequence). Trimming removed 5 bases from V and 5 bases from J; junction bases left unmatched: 11. The CDR3 sequence is CASSFRAGSGTGELFF. In DNA form, the CDR3 reads TGTGCCAGCAGCTTCAGAGCGGGGTCCGGAACCGGGGAGCTGTTTTTT.

Ten or more counts support this clone. This rearrangement joins TRBV19 to TRBJ2-7; tentative D call: TRBD1 (6 bases). V was shortened by 4 bases and J by 0 bases, with 10 bases between the two germline ends. The CDR3 is made up of 14 amino acids. Germline V gene lookup returns CDR1 LNHDA and CDR2 SQIVND (reference sequence). The CDR3 sequence: CASSSTGNSYEQYF. The CDR3 coding sequence is TGTGCCAGTAGTAGCACAGGGAACTCCTACGAGCAGTACTTC. Full variable domain (outside the CDR3, taken from reference TRBV19 and TRBJ2-7): DGGITQSPKYLFRKEGQNVTLSCEQNLNHDAMYWYRQDPGQGLRLIYYSQIVNDFQKGDIAEGYSVSREKKESFPLTVTSAQKNPTAFYLCASSSTGNSYEQYFGPGTRLTVT.

A few counts support this clone. The CDR3 coding sequence is TGCGCCAGCAGCTTCGTAGCGTCCCCCCAAGAGACCCAGTACTTC. Translated: CASSFVASPQETQYF. The rearrangement links TRBV5-1 to TRBJ2-5; possible D gene TRBD2, 5 bases. The V gene's germline CDR1 is SGHRS and CDR2 YFSETQ. V was pared by 2 bases and J by 1 base, with 12 bases between. The CDR3 contains 15 residues.

The rearrangement links TRBV10-3 to TRBJ1-5; 12 bases line up with TRBD1. The CDR3 extends over 14 amino acids. Germline values: CDR1 ENHRY, CDR2 SYGVKD. V was pared by 6 bases and J by 6 bases, with 3 bases of the junction left unmatched. This CDR3 is CAISGTGGSQPQHF. The CDR3 coding sequence is TGTGCCATCAGCGGGACAGGGGGCAGTCAGCCCCAGCATTTT.

This chain connects TRBV5-1 to TRBJ2-7; D remains unclear. V lost 1 base, J lost 3 bases, and 8 bases lay in between. The CDR3 extends over 13 amino acids. Germline CDR1 reads SGHRS; CDR2 reads YFSETQ. This CDR3 is CASSLNSNYEQYF. The CDR3 bases are TGCGCCAGCAGCTTGAACAGTAACTACGAGCAGTACTTC.

This clone turned up a few times. This chain links TRBV2 with TRBJ1-2; D not certain. CDR3 length equals 13 residues. Germline V gene sequence: CDR1 SNHLY, CDR2 FYNNEI. Trimming removed 3 bases at V and 0 bases at J, with 5 bases between. The CDR3 region has the DNA TGTGCCAGCAGTGACGCGGCTAACTATGGCTACACCTTC. Its translation is CASSDAANYGYTF.

The V call is TRBV19, the J call TRBJ2-1; tentative D call: TRBD2 (6 bases). Trimming took 3 bases from V and 6 from J, leaving 18 bases between them. Germline V lookup: CDR1 LNHDA, CDR2 SQIVND (reference sequence). CDR3 length: 16 amino acids. The CDR3 DNA sequence: TGTGCCAGTAGTATGAGCCAATCGGGGGAGGTCAATGAGCAGTTCTTC. This translates into CASSMSQSGEVNEQFF.

The chain couples TRBV19 to TRBJ2-7; 9 bases map to TRBD1. Germline loops: CDR1 LNHDA, CDR2 SQIVND (reference sequence). The CDR3 has 16 amino acids. J was trimmed by 3 bases and V by 5 bases; bases with no gene match: 11. CDR3 loop: CASSFTGTGNIYEQYF. DNA for the CDR3: TGTGCCAGTAGTTTCACCGGGACAGGGAATATCTACGAGCAGTACTTC.

This chain uses TRBV30 with TRBJ2-7; 8 bases fit TRBD2. The CDR3 length is 13 residues. CDR1 and CDR2 (germline): GTSNPN, SVGIG (reference sequence). J lost 6 bases, V lost 4 bases, and 8 bases had no gene match. CDR3 in DNA: TGTGCCTGGAATAGCGGGGACGCGGGCGAGCAGTACTTC. It is translated as CAWNSGDAGEQYF.

Details on this clone: In the same sample, other DNA sequences code for this CDR3. This sequence joins TRBV11-2 and TRBJ1-2; D is unresolved. The germline V gene has CDR1 SGHAT and CDR2 FQNNGV. V was shortened by 1 base and J by 2 bases, with 8 bases between the two germline ends. CDR3 length equals 14 residues. DNA of the CDR3: TGTGCCAGCAGCTTAGGAGGGCCAAACTATGGCTACACCTTC. This sequence encodes CASSLGGPNYGYTF.

V usage is TRBV11-2 and J usage is TRBJ1-4; D is unresolved. The CDR3 runs 12 residues. With 6 bases removed from V and 6 bases from J, the gap between germline ends came to 8 bases. Germline CDR1 and CDR2: SGHAT and FQNNGV. The CDR3 region has the DNA TGTGCCAGCAGTTCCGGGTATGAAAAACTGTTTTTT. This codes for CASSSGYEKLFF. Using reference TRBV11-2 and TRBJ1-4 for the parts outside the CDR3, the full variable domain is EAGVAQSPRYKIIEKRQSVAFWCNPISGHATLYWYQQILGQGPKLLIQFQNNGVVDDSQLPKDRFSAERLKGVDSTLKIQPAKLEDSAVYLCASSSGYEKLFFGSGTQLSVL.

Note on this clone: In the same sample, other DNA sequences code for this CDR3. This sequence joins TRBV6-5 and TRBJ1-3; maybe TRBD1 (5 bases). This CDR3 comprises 15 residues. Germline V gene lookup returns CDR1 MNHEY and CDR2 SVGAGI. Trimming took 2 bases from V and 0 from J, leaving 8 bases between them. The CDR3, as DNA: TGTGCCAGCAGTTACGGGGCCCACTCTGGAAACACCATATATTTT. Protein: CASSYGAHSGNTIYF.

This chain joins TRBV19 and TRBJ2-3; 8 bases align to TRBD1. Germline CDR1 and CDR2: LNHDA and SQIVND (reference sequence). This CDR3 comprises 18 residues. Germline trimming cut 6 bases from V and 8 bases from J; bases unmatched to any gene: 22. The CDR3 DNA is TGTGCCAGTAGCCTCCTCCCACCCGGGACAGGATTTTCAGTTACGCAGTATTTT. The encoded protein is CASSLLPPGTGFSVTQYF.

This clone was seen once. The chain couples TRBV11-2 to TRBJ2-5; 13 bases are shared with TRBD2. This CDR3 is 19 amino acids long. V gave up 1 base and J gave up 5 bases; unmatched junction bases: 13. CDR1 and CDR2 from the germline V gene are SGHAT and FQNNGV. The CDR3 DNA follows: TGTGCCAGCAGCTTAGGAAGGGGCGGACTAGCGGGAGTTGGGGAGACCCAGTACTTC. Residues: CASSLGRGGLAGVGETQYF.

The chain joins TRBV6-2 or TRBV6-3 to TRBJ2-5; D is unclear. Germline-derived CDR1 and CDR2 are MNHEY and SVGEGT. Trimming removed 5 bases at V and 3 bases at J, with 7 bases between. The CDR3 extends over 12 amino acids. The CDR3 sequence is CASSPREETQYF. The CDR3 coding sequence is TGTGCCAGCAGTCCCCGAGAAGAGACCCAGTACTTC.

The chain carries TRBV6-6 and TRBJ2-3; 8 positions match TRBD2. Germline loops: CDR1 MNHNY, CDR2 SVGAGI (reference sequence). The CDR3 has 16 amino acids. V dropped 0 bases and J dropped 1; count of bases not matched to a gene: 3. CDR3 in DNA: TGTGCCAGCAGTTACTCGAAAGCGGGAGGCACAGATACGCAGTATTTT. Protein sequence: CASSYSKAGGTDTQYF.

This chain connects TRBV29-1 to TRBJ2-1; D perhaps matches TRBD1 (6 bases). CDR3 length: 15 amino acids. Germline V gene lookup returns CDR1 SQVTM and CDR2 ANQGSEA. V was clipped by 7 bases and J by 8 bases, with 24 bases between them. CDR3 residues: CSASLGIGPGDEQFF. The CDR3 DNA reads as TGCAGCGCTAGTTTGGGGATAGGACCAGGGGATGAGCAGTTCTTC.

As DNA, the CDR3 is TGCGCCAGCAGCCAAGATCTTCGGGGGGACTACGAGCAGTACTTC. Its translation is CASSQDLRGDYEQYF. The chain combines TRBV4-1 with TRBJ2-7, with 7 bases lining up with TRBD2. From germline, CDR1 is MGHRA and CDR2 YSYEKL. CDR3 length: 15 amino acids. V trimming: 0 bases; J trimming: 3 bases; junction bases outside the gene matches: 5.

J is TRBJ2-7 and V is TRBV6-1, with 7 bases fitting TRBD1. The junction had 11 bases not matched to a gene; V was cut back by 3 bases and J by 3 bases. The germline gives CDR1 MNHNS, CDR2 SASEGT. The CDR3 has 16 amino acids. DNA of the CDR3: TGTGCCAGCAGTGATTTAAGCAGGGGGAGTCTCTACGAGCAGTACTTC. Protein sequence: CASSDLSRGSLYEQYF.